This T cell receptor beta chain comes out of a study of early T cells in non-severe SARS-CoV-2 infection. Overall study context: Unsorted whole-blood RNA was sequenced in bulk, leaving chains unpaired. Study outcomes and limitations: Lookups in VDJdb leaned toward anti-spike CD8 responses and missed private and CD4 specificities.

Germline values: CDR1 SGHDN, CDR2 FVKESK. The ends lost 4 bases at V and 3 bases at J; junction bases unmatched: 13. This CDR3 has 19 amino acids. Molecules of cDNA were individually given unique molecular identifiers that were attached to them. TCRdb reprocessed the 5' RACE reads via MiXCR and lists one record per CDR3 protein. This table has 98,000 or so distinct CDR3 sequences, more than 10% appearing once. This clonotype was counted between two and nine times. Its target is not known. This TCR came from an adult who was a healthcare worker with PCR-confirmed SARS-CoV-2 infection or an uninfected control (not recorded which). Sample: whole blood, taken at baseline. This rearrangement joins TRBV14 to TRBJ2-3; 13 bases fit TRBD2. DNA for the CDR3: TGTGCCAGCAGCCCCAGGTCCCTACTAGCGGGAGGGCCGACAGATACGCAGTATTTT. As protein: CASSPRSLLAGGPTDTQYF.